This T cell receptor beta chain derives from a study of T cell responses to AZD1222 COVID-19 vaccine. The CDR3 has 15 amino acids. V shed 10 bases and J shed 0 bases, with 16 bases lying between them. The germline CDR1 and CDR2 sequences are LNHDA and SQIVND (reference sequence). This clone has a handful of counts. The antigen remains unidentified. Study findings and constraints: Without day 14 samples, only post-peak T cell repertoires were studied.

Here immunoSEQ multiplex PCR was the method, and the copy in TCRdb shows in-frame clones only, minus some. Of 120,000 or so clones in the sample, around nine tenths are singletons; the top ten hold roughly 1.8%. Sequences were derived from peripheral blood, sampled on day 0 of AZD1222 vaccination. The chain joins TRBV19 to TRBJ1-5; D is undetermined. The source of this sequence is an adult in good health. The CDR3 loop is CATSGRGGSNQPQHF. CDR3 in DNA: TGTGCCACCTCCGGGAGAGGAGGTAGCAATCAGCCCCAGCATTTT.